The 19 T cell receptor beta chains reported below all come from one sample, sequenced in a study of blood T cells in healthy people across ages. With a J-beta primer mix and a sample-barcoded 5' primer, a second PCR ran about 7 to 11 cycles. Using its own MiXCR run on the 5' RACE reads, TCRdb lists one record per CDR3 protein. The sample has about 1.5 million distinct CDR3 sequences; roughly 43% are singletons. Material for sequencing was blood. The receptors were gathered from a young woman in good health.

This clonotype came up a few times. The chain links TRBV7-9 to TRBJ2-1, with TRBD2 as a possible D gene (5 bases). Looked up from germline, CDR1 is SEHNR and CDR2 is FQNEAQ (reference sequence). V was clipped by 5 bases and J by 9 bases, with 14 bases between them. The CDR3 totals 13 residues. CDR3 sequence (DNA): TGTGCCAGCAGCCGACTACTAGAGGGTGAGCAGTTCTTC. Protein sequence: CASSRLLEGEQFF.

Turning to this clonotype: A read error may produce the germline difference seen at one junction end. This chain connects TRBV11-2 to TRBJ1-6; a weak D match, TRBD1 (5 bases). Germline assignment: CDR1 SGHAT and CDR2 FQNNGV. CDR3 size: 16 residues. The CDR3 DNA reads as TGTGCCAGCAGCCTGGGGATCCGGGGCCGCAATTTACCCCTCCACTTT. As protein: CASSLGIRGRNLPLHF.

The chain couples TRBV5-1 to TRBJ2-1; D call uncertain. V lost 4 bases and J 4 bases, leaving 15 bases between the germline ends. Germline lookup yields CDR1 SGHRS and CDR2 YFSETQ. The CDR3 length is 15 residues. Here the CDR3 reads CASSALWSEYNEQFF. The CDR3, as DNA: TGCGCCAGCAGCGCCCTCTGGAGCGAATACAATGAGCAGTTCTTC.

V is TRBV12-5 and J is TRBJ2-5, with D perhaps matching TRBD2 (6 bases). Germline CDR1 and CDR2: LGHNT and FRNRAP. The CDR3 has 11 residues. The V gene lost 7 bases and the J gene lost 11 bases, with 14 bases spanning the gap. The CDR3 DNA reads TGTGCTAGTGTCCGGGACTGTGAGCAGTACTTC. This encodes CASVRDCEQYF.

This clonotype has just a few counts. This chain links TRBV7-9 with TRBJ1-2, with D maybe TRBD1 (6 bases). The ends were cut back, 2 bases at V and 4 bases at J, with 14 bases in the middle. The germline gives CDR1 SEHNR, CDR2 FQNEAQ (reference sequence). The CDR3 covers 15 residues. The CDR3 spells CASSLRGAEVYGYTF. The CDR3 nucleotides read TGTGCCAGCAGCTTAAGGGGGGCGGAGGTCTATGGCTACACCTTC.

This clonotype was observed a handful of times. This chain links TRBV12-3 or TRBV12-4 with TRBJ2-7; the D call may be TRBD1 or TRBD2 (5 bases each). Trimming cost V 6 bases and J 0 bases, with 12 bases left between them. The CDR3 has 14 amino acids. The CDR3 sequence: CASRLGRTSYEQYF. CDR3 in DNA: TGTGCCAGCAGACTGGGACGGACCTCCTACGAGCAGTACTTC.

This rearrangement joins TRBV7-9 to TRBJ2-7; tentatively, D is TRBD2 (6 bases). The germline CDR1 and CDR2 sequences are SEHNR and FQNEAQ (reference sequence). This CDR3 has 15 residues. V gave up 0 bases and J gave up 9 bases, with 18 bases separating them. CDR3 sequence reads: CASSLALADPSRQYF. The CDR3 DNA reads TGTGCCAGCAGCTTAGCGTTAGCGGACCCGTCGAGGCAGTACTTC.

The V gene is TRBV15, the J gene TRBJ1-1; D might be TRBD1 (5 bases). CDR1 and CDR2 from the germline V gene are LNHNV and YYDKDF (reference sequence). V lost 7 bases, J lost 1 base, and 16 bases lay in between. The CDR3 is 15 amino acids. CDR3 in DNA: TGTGCCACCAAAGCAGATAGACAGCGGAACACTGAAGCTTTCTTT. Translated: CATKADRQRNTEAFF.

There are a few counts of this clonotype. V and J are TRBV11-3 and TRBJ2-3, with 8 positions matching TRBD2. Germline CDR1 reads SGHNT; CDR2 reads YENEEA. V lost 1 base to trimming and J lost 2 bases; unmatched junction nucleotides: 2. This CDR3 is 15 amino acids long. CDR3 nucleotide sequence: TGTGCCAGCAGCTTAGGTAGCGGGGCCACAGATACGCAGTATTTT. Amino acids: CASSLGSGATDTQYF.

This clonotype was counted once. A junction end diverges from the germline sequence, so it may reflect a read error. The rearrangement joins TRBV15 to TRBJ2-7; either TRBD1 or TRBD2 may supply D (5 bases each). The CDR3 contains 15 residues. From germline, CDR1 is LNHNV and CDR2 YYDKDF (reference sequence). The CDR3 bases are TGTACCACCAGCAGAGATGGGGACCCGTCCTACGAGCAGTACTTC. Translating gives CTTSRDGDPSYEQYF.

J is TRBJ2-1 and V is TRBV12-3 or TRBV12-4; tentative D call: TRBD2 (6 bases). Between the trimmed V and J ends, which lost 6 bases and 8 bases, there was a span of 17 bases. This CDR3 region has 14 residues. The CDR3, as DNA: TGTGCCAGCAGCCGACTAGTCAACGGGGATGAGCAGTTCTTC. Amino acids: CASSRLVNGDEQFF.

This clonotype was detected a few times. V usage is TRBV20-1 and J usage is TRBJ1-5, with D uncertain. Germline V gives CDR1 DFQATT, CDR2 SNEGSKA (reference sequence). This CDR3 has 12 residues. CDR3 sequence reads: CSSTNSNQPQHF. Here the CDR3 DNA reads TGCAGCTCTACTAATAGCAATCAGCCCCAGCATTTT.

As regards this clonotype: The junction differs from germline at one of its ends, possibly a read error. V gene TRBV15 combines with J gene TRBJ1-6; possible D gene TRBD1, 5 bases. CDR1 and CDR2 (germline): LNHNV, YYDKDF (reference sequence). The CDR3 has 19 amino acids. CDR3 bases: TGTGCCACCAGCAGAGTGGTATCGGGTAGGGACGCCAGTAATTCACCCCCCCACTTT. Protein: CATSRVVSGRDASNSPPHF.

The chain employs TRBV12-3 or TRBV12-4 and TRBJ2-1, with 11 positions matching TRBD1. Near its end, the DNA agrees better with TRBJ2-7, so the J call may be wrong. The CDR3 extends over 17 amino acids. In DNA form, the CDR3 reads TGTGCCAGCAGTTTGAGGACAGGGGGCCGCTCCTACAATGAGCAGTACTTC. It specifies CASSLRTGGRSYNEQYF.

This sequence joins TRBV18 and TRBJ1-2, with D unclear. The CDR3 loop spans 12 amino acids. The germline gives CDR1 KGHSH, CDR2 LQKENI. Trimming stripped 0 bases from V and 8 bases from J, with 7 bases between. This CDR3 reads CASSPPSSGYTF. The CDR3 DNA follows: TGTGCCAGCTCACCACCCTCGAGCGGCTACACCTTC.

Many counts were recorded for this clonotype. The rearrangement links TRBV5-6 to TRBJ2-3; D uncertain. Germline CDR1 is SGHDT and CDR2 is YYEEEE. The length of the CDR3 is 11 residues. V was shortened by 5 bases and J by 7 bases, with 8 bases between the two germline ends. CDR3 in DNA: TGTGCCAGCAGTAGATTGAATACGCAGTATTTT. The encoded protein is CASSRLNTQYF.

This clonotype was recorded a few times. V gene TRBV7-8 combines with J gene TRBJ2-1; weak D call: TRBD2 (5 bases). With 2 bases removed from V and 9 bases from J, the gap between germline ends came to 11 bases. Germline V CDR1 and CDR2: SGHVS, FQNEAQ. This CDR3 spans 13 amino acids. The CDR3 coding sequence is TGTGCCAGCAGCTTATATCGGAGGCTTGAGCAGTTCTTC. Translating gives CASSLYRRLEQFF.

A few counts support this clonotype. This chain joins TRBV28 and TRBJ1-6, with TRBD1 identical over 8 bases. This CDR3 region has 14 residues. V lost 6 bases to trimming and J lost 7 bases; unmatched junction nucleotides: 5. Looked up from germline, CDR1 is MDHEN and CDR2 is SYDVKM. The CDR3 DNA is TGTGCCAGCAGGGGGACAGGCGCAAATTCACCCCTCCACTTT. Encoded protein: CASRGTGANSPLHF.

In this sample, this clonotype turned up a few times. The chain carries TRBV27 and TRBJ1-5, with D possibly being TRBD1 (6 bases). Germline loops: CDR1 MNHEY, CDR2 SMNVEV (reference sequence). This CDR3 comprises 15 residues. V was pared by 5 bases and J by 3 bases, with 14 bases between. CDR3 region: CASSPGQTFNQPQHF. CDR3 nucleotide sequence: TGTGCCAGCAGTCCCGGACAGACTTTCAATCAGCCCCAGCATTTT.